These T cell receptor beta chains were read from a single sample in a study of shared clonotypes between healthy human individuals. Sequenced by immunoSEQ multiplex PCR; TCRdb stores in-frame clones only, minus some. This sample has 2 million to 3 million clones, with 80% to 95% found just once. The sample consisted of naive CD4+ T cells from PBMCs. The receptors were sampled from a man younger than 30 in good health. Some clones in this sample may be carry-over from other donors' samples. Both conserved end residues are part of each CDR3. D genes are given only for firm matches. The size field is filled for only some rows; it gives once, few, many or a size class.

clone size: -
V gene: TRBV4-2
D gene: -
J gene: TRBJ1-4
CDR3 length: 19
CDR3 DNA: TGTGCCAGCAGCCAAGAAAGAATGGGAGTGGGGAGGGGAGGTGAAAAACTGTTTTTT
CDR3 protein: CASSQERMGVGRGGEKLFF

clone size: -
V gene: TRBV2
D gene: -
J gene: TRBJ1-6
CDR3 length: 12
CDR3 DNA: TGTGCCAGCACCACCATACCCTCACCCCTCCACTTT
CDR3 protein: CASTTIPSPLHF

clone size: -
V gene: TRBV5-4
D gene: -
J gene: TRBJ2-7
CDR3 length: 16
CDR3 DNA: TGTGCCAGCAGCGGGGGAGCCGGACAACTCTCCTACGAGCAGTACTTC
CDR3 protein: CASSGGAGQLSYEQYF

clone size: -
V gene: TRBV5-1
D gene: -
J gene: TRBJ2-7
CDR3 length: 14
CDR3 DNA: TGCGCCAGCAGCTTGGCAGGGGGGAGCTACGAGCAGTACTTC
CDR3 protein: CASSLAGGSYEQYF

clone size: -
V gene: TRBV30
D gene: -
J gene: TRBJ2-1
CDR3 length: 15
CDR3 DNA: TGTGCCTGGAGGCCACCGGGACCCAACTACAATGAGCAGTTCTTC
CDR3 protein: CAWRPPGPNYNEQFF

clone size: -
V gene: TRBV5-1
D gene: TRBD1
J gene: TRBJ1-2
CDR3 length: 15
CDR3 DNA: TGCGCCAGCAGCTTGGGGGGACAGGGCGGCTATGGCTACACCTTC
CDR3 protein: CASSLGGQGGYGYTF

clone size: -
V gene: TRBV2
D gene: TRBD2
J gene: TRBJ2-1
CDR3 length: 13
CDR3 DNA: TGTGCCAGCAGTGTCGAGGGAGGGAATGAGCAGTTCTTC
CDR3 protein: CASSVEGGNEQFF

clone size: -
V gene: TRBV7-3
D gene: -
J gene: TRBJ2-5
CDR3 length: 14
CDR3 DNA: TGTGCCAGCAGCTTAAACGGAAATGGGGAGACCCAGTACTTC
CDR3 protein: CASSLNGNGETQYF

clone size: -
V gene: TRBV11-2
D gene: TRBD2
J gene: TRBJ2-7
CDR3 length: 12
CDR3 DNA: TGTGCCAGCAGCTTAGCGGGACTAGCGAAGTGCTTC
CDR3 protein: CASSLAGLAKCF

clone size: -
V gene: TRBV5-1
D gene: TRBD1
J gene: TRBJ1-1
CDR3 length: 14
CDR3 DNA: TGCGCCAGCAGCTTTACAGGGGGGGACACTGAAGCTTTCTTT
CDR3 protein: CASSFTGGDTEAFF

clone size: -
V gene: TRBV19
D gene: -
J gene: TRBJ2-1
CDR3 length: 14
CDR3 DNA: TGTGCCAGTAGTAGCAGGGTGAAGGGGGATGAGCAGTTCTTC
CDR3 protein: CASSSRVKGDEQFF

clone size: -
V gene: TRBV9
D gene: TRBD2
J gene: TRBJ2-3
CDR3 length: 16
CDR3 DNA: TGTGCCAGCAGCGGACCCCCGGGACTAGCGGTAGATACGCAGTATTTT
CDR3 protein: CASSGPPGLAVDTQYF

clone size: -
V gene: TRBV18
D gene: -
J gene: TRBJ2-1
CDR3 length: 13
CDR3 DNA: TGTGCCAGCTCGGCCTCAGGGGTCAATGAGCAGTTCTTC
CDR3 protein: CASSASGVNEQFF

clone size: -
V gene: TRBV7-3
D gene: -
J gene: TRBJ2-1
CDR3 length: 18
CDR3 DNA: TGTGCCAGCAGCTTAGGTATTTTCTCTACTCCTTCGGGGAATGAGCAGTTCTTC
CDR3 protein: CASSLGIFSTPSGNEQFF

clone size: -
V gene: TRBV5-8
D gene: -
J gene: TRBJ2-1
CDR3 length: 13
CDR3 DNA: TGTGCCAGCAGCCCCACTAGTAGCGATGAGCAGTTCTTC
CDR3 protein: CASSPTSSDEQFF

clone size: -
V gene: TRBV7-2
D gene: -
J gene: TRBJ2-5
CDR3 length: 14
CDR3 DNA: TGTGCCAGCAGCTTATTAGGACTCCAAGAGACCCAGTACTTC
CDR3 protein: CASSLLGLQETQYF

clone size: -
V gene: TRBV5-1
D gene: TRBD1
J gene: TRBJ2-2
CDR3 length: 15
CDR3 DNA: TGCGCCAGCAGCTTTTACAGGGGCGGCCCCGGGGAGCTGTTTTTT
CDR3 protein: CASSFYRGGPGELFF

clone size: -
V gene: TRBV7-8
D gene: TRBD2
J gene: TRBJ2-3
CDR3 length: 16
CDR3 DNA: TGTGCCAGCATCCCCCACTGGACTAGCGGCACAGATACGCAGTATTTT
CDR3 protein: CASIPHWTSGTDTQYF

clone size: -
V gene: TRBV9
D gene: TRBD2
J gene: TRBJ2-3
CDR3 length: 16
CDR3 DNA: TGTGCCAGCAGCGTAGACGGCGGGAGAAGCACAGATACGCAGTATTTT
CDR3 protein: CASSVDGGRSTDTQYF

clone size: once
V gene: TRBV28
D gene: -
J gene: TRBJ2-1
CDR3 length: 14
CDR3 DNA: TGTGCCAGCAGAACACACTCCACCGGGAATGAGCAGTTCTTC
CDR3 protein: CASRTHSTGNEQFF

clone size: -
V gene: TRBV4-2
D gene: TRBD1
J gene: TRBJ1-1
CDR3 length: 15
CDR3 DNA: TGTGCCAGCAGCCAAGATCACAGGGGGGGCACTGAAGCTTTCTTT
CDR3 protein: CASSQDHRGGTEAFF

clone size: few
V gene: TRBV28
D gene: TRBD1
J gene: TRBJ1-2
CDR3 length: 14
CDR3 DNA: TGTGCCAGCAGTTCAGGACAGGGCCGGTATGGCTACACCTTC
CDR3 protein: CASSSGQGRYGYTF

clone size: -
V gene: TRBV6-1
D gene: TRBD2
J gene: TRBJ2-1
CDR3 length: 15
CDR3 DNA: TGTGCCAGCAGTGGTTCTAGCGGGAGGACTGGGGAGCAGTTCTTC
CDR3 protein: CASSGSSGRTGEQFF

clone size: -
V gene: TRBV2
D gene: -
J gene: TRBJ2-2
CDR3 length: 15
CDR3 DNA: TGTGCCAGCATCATGGTGCAGGGTAGCACCGGGGAGCTGTTTTTT
CDR3 protein: CASIMVQGSTGELFF

clone size: -
V gene: TRBV5-1
D gene: -
J gene: TRBJ2-5
CDR3 length: 13
CDR3 DNA: TGCGCCAGCAGCTTTGGGATGGGAGAGACCCAGTACTTC
CDR3 protein: CASSFGMGETQYF

clone size: -
V gene: TRBV6-6
D gene: TRBD1
J gene: TRBJ1-1
CDR3 length: 14
CDR3 DNA: TGTGCCAGCAGGAGACAGGGCTTTAACACTGAAGCTTTCTTT
CDR3 protein: CASRRQGFNTEAFF

clone size: -
V gene: TRBV5-8
D gene: -
J gene: TRBJ1-2
CDR3 length: 11
CDR3 DNA: TGTGCCAGCACCCGAACGGATGGCTACACCTTC
CDR3 protein: CASTRTDGYTF

clone size: -
V gene: TRBV7-9
D gene: -
J gene: TRBJ2-2
CDR3 length: 15
CDR3 DNA: TGTGCCAGCAGCTTGTTGGGAGCGAACACCGGGGAGCTGTTTTTT
CDR3 protein: CASSLLGANTGELFF

clone size: -
V gene: TRBV4-1
D gene: TRBD1
J gene: TRBJ1-2
CDR3 length: 14
CDR3 DNA: TGCGCCAGCAGCCAAGTGTCACAGGGGCATGGCTACACCTTC
CDR3 protein: CASSQVSQGHGYTF

clone size: -
V gene: TRBV28
D gene: -
J gene: TRBJ1-3
CDR3 length: 15
CDR3 DNA: TGTGCCAGCAGTTCAGGGGTTCAAGCAGGAAACACCATATATTTT
CDR3 protein: CASSSGVQAGNTIYF

clone size: few
V gene: TRBV7-9
D gene: -
J gene: TRBJ1-1
CDR3 length: 12
CDR3 DNA: TGTGCCAGCAGCCAAGCTCAGACTGAAGCTTTCTTT
CDR3 protein: CASSQAQTEAFF

clone size: -
V gene: TRBV7-3
D gene: -
J gene: TRBJ2-1
CDR3 length: 13
CDR3 DNA: TGTGCCAGCAGCTTGTCCTGGTTGAATGAGCAGTTCTTC
CDR3 protein: CASSLSWLNEQFF

clone size: -
V gene: TRBV5-5
D gene: -
J gene: TRBJ1-4
CDR3 length: 17
CDR3 DNA: TGTGCCAGCACCTTTGGCGGGGTGCCAGGGACTAATGAAAAACTGTTTTTT
CDR3 protein: CASTFGGVPGTNEKLFF

clone size: -
V gene: TRBV7-2
D gene: TRBD2
J gene: TRBJ2-1
CDR3 length: 15
CDR3 DNA: TGTGCCAGCAGCTCCAGACGACTAGCTGGCTATGAGCAGTTCTTC
CDR3 protein: CASSSRRLAGYEQFF

clone size: -
V gene: TRBV5-6
D gene: -
J gene: TRBJ1-4
CDR3 length: 14
CDR3 DNA: TGTGCCAGCAGCTTCAGAAAAAGTAATGAAAAACTGTTTTTT
CDR3 protein: CASSFRKSNEKLFF

clone size: -
V gene: TRBV7-9
D gene: -
J gene: TRBJ2-2
CDR3 length: 15
CDR3 DNA: TGTGCCAGCAGCTTAGGCAGGTCGATCAGCGGGGAGCTGTTTTTT
CDR3 protein: CASSLGRSISGELFF

clone size: -
V gene: TRBV10-1
D gene: -
J gene: TRBJ1-1
CDR3 length: 14
CDR3 DNA: TGCGCCAGCAGTCAGGGGTGGAAAAACACTGAAGCTTTCTTT
CDR3 protein: CASSQGWKNTEAFF

clone size: -
V gene: TRBV9
D gene: -
J gene: TRBJ2-2
CDR3 length: 15
CDR3 DNA: TGTGCCAGCAGCGCTCGCCACACAGAGCCCGGGGAGCTGTTTTTT
CDR3 protein: CASSARHTEPGELFF

clone size: -
V gene: TRBV7-2
D gene: -
J gene: TRBJ1-1
CDR3 length: 15
CDR3 DNA: TGTGCCAGCAGCTTAGCAGGGGGGATGAACACTGAAGCTTTCTTT
CDR3 protein: CASSLAGGMNTEAFF

clone size: -
V gene: TRBV4-1
D gene: -
J gene: TRBJ1-2
CDR3 length: 17
CDR3 DNA: TGCGCCAGCAGCCCCCTAGGTTCCAGGAGCCCTAACTATGGCTACACCTTC
CDR3 protein: CASSPLGSRSPNYGYTF